These T cell receptor beta chains were read from a single sample in a study of T-cell memory formation after mild COVID-19. TCRdb redid the calling of the 5' RACE reads with MiXCR, one entry per CDR3 protein. Seen here are some 88,000 distinct CDR3 sequences, about 23% observed once, and the top ten hold roughly two fifths. Source material: PBMCs or a T cell subset sorted from them (not recorded which). The receptor source for this set is a man between 18 and 35 years old who had mild COVID-19 (a few samples of this study predate the infection). Cell type and time point are not known. Both conserved end residues are part of each CDR3. D genes are given only for firm matches. Where a row states a size, it is once, few, many or the class of an expanded clone; other rows omit it.

>.|TRBV7-8|few|TRBJ1-1
CASSLWGGLNTEAFF
TGTGCCAGCAGCTTATGGGGGGGACTGAACACTGAAGCTTTCTTT
>TRBD2|TRBV15|.|TRBJ2-2
CATSRESSGGTGELFF
TGTGCCACCAGCAGAGAAAGTAGCGGGGGCACCGGGGAGCTGTTTTTT
>.|TRBV20-1|.|TRBJ1-5
CSVIDGNQPQHF
TGCAGTGTAATAGACGGCAATCAGCCCCAGCATTTT
>.|TRBV12-3/TRBV12-4|.|TRBJ1-1
CASSLGQPNTEAFF
TGTGCCAGCAGTTTAGGGCAACCGAACACTGAAGCTTTCTTT
>.|TRBV5-4|few|TRBJ2-7
CASSLDPGSYEQYF
TGTGCCAGCAGCTTGGATCCCGGTTCCTACGAGCAGTACTTC
>TRBD1|TRBV6-5|.|TRBJ2-7
CANVRDRGDGEQYF
TGTGCCAATGTTCGGGACAGGGGGGACGGGGAGCAGTACTTC
>TRBD2|TRBV29-1|many|TRBJ2-1
CSVEDWSSGAGDEQFF
TGCAGCGTTGAAGATTGGAGTAGCGGGGCGGGGGATGAGCAGTTCTTC
>.|TRBV6-6|few|TRBJ1-1
CASSYHSEGAEAFF
TGTGCCAGCAGTTACCATTCTGAGGGAGCTGAAGCTTTCTTT
>TRBD1|TRBV4-1|few|TRBJ1-1
CASSHVQGATEAFF
TGCGCCAGCAGCCACGTACAGGGGGCCACTGAAGCTTTCTTT
>.|TRBV20-1|many|TRBJ2-7
CSARDVQGSYEQYF
TGCAGTGCTAGAGATGTGCAGGGCTCCTACGAGCAGTACTTC
>TRBD1|TRBV6-5|.|TRBJ1-1
CASTYGQGNTEAFF
TGTGCCAGCACCTACGGACAGGGGAACACTGAAGCTTTCTTT
>.|TRBV20-1|few|TRBJ2-1
CSARVVRTENF
TGCAGTGCTAGAGTAGTGAGGACGGAAAACTTC
>.|TRBV5-1|few|TRBJ1-1
CASSLLLGTEAFF
TGCGCCAGCAGCTTGCTCCTGGGCACTGAAGCTTTCTTT
>TRBD1|TRBV6-5|.|TRBJ1-5
CASSYRQGDQPQHF
TGTGCCAGCAGTTACCGACAGGGGGATCAGCCCCAGCATTTT
>.|TRBV20-1|.|TRBJ1-2
CSAAGGAPYGYTF
TGCAGTGCGGCGGGAGGGGCCCCCTATGGCTACACCTTC
>.|TRBV12-3/TRBV12-4|few|TRBJ2-5
CADGDNTETQYF
TGTGCCGACGGGGACAATACAGAGACCCAGTACTTC
>TRBD2|TRBV24-1|.|TRBJ2-2
CATSAGWGGRSGELFF
TGTGCCACCAGTGCCGGCTGGGGGGGTCGGTCCGGGGAGCTGTTTTTT
>.|TRBV6-6|.|TRBJ1-5
CASSSRNQPQHF
TGTGCCAGCAGTTCCAGGAATCAGCCCCAGCATTTT
>.|TRBV9|few|TRBJ2-1
CASSVGEGLLTDEQFF
TGTGCCAGCAGCGTAGGTGAAGGACTATTGACCGATGAGCAGTTCTTC
>.|TRBV5-1|.|TRBJ1-1
CASSPTQGPTEAFF
TGCGCCAGCAGCCCTACGCAGGGGCCCACTGAAGCTTTCTTT
>TRBD2|TRBV6-2/TRBV6-3|few|TRBJ2-1
CASPSGGAILDEQFF
TGTGCCAGTCCGTCCGGGGGGGCGATTCTCGATGAGCAGTTCTTC
>.|TRBV19|.|TRBJ2-1
CASSIDFLGGEDEQFF
TGTGCCAGTAGTATAGACTTTCTAGGGGGGGAGGATGAGCAGTTCTTC
>.|TRBV5-1|few|TRBJ1-2
CASSLLGANYGYTF
TGCGCCAGCAGCTTACTGGGGGCCAACTATGGCTACACCTTC
>TRBD1|TRBV4-2|few|TRBJ1-2
CASSQDRRTGDGYTF
TGTGCCAGCAGCCAAGATCGGCGAACAGGGGATGGCTACACCTTC
>TRBD2|TRBV5-1|few|TRBJ2-1
CASSSSSGAHEQFF
TGCGCCAGCAGCTCCTCTAGCGGGGCACATGAGCAGTTCTTC